This T cell receptor (beta chain) came from a study of cytomegalovirus exposure and HLA in healthy donors. Study outcomes and limitations: In the roughly 120 validation repertoires, a later analysis found that first-cohort TCR clusters tended to co-occur. Usually a TCR sequence was rare, but some public TCRs were found in many donors. Researchers reported that a few CMV-associated chains were confirmed in vitro as CMV antigen-specific.

From germline, CDR1 is MNHEY and CDR2 SVGAGI. The CDR3 extends over 13 amino acids. Trimming cost V 6 bases and J 5 bases, with 13 bases left between them. It was the approximately 130-subject validation cohort, separate from the approximately 670-subject first cohort, to which the donors belonged. This clone showed up just once. The antigen is undetermined. Method: immunoSEQ multiplex PCR; TCRdb's copy keeps in-frame clones and lacks some. The repertoire holds 80,000 or so clones, with 95% as singletons. This chain links TRBV6-5 with TRBJ1-1; D is ambiguous. Material for sequencing was PBMCs. This clonotype was obtained from a woman aged 18-35 years in good health and CMV-seronegative. CDR3 sequence: CASSVEAGTEAFF. The CDR3 bases are TGTGCCAGCAGCGTAGAAGCGGGAACTGAAGCTTTCTTT.